This record looks at one T cell receptor beta chain sequence and its context. Its antigen is currently unknown. Sequencing was performed with immunoSEQ multiplex PCR; in TCRdb, only in-frame clones are kept and a portion is missing. The profile shows roughly 52,000 clones, less than 80% of them singletons. Regarding time point: week 35, safety follow-up. Doses comprised 300 ug of mutant IDH1 20-mer peptide each, plus topical imiquimod. This sample stems from a study of a mutant IDH1 vaccine in newly diagnosed glioma. CDR3 length: 15 amino acids. Deletions cut 2 bases from V and 0 bases from J, with 10 bases between. CDR1 MNHNY and CDR2 SVGAGI come from the germline V gene (reference sequence).

The receptor's source is a man aged 35 to 55 with glioma. V and J are TRBV6-6 and TRBJ1-2; no definite D call. This sample comprised PBMCs, obtained from a glioma patient whose treatment included an IDH1 peptide vaccine. For the CDR3, the DNA is TGTGCCAGCAGTTACCGGCCCGGGACTAACTATGGCTACACCTTC. Translating gives CASSYRPGTNYGYTF.